This T cell receptor beta chain was captured in a study of blood T cell repertoires in COVID-19. Ages ranged from about 18 to 89 years, with residence in around 24 US areas. Participants were placed into cohorts based on the clinical history they reported. Within 2 weeks before study entry, exposed participants met a COVID-19 case. The CDR3 sequence is 16 residues long. V lost 1 base to trimming and J lost 5 bases; unmatched junction nucleotides: 6. CDR1 SNHLY and CDR2 FYNNEI come from the germline V gene. Per the original data handling: Estimated nucleated cell counts came from reference gene primer amplification. Method: immunoSEQ multiplex PCR; TCRdb's copy keeps in-frame clones and lacks some. V and J calls and clone size are given by that table; D and trimming were obtained from the DNA. Here the sample spans around 160,000 clones, roughly 84% being singletons. This clone has only a few counts.

The receptor comes from a woman between 50 and 59 years old who had been exposed to COVID-19. Sequencing used PBMCs or T cells enriched from blood (not recorded which). V usage is TRBV2 and J usage is TRBJ1-1; 11 bases map to TRBD1. This CDR3 is CASSEGTGGVGTEAFF. The CDR3 DNA reads as TGTGCCAGCAGTGAAGGGACAGGGGGCGTAGGGACTGAAGCTTTCTTT.